A single sample is the source of the 26 T cell receptor beta chains below, sequenced in a study of blood T cell repertoires in COVID-19. Clones were sequenced by immunoSEQ multiplex PCR, and TCRdb holds only the in-frame ones, with some missing. Of approximately 350,000 clones in the sample, around 89% were seen once. Sequencing input: PBMCs or T cells enriched from blood (not recorded which). Every receptor here comes from a man younger than 35 who had recovered from COVID-19.

This chain connects TRBV6-5 to TRBJ1-2; D is undetermined. From germline, CDR1 is MNHEY and CDR2 SVGAGI. The CDR3 consists of 10 residues. The V and J ends lost 6 bases and 4 bases respectively, with 3 bases between them. DNA for the CDR3: TGTGCCAGCAGCCTCTATGGCTACACCTTC. Its protein product is CASSLYGYTF.

The chain joins TRBV5-1 to TRBJ2-7; 9 bases agree with TRBD1. Germline loops: CDR1 SGHRS, CDR2 YFSETQ. V lost 5 bases and J lost 5; bases outside the gene matches: 8. This CDR3 has 14 residues. The CDR3 nucleotides are TGCGCCAGCAGTGCAGGGGACAGGGTCCACGAGCAGTACTTC. Amino acids: CASSAGDRVHEQYF.

The V call is TRBV4-2, the J call TRBJ1-2, with unresolved D. V lost 1 base and J lost 7, with 16 bases in between. Germline assignment: CDR1 LGHNA and CDR2 YNFKEQ. The CDR3 has 15 amino acids. The CDR3 sequence is CASSQGDGREGGYTF. The CDR3 nucleotides are TGTGCCAGCAGCCAAGGAGACGGCAGAGAGGGTGGCTACACCTTC.

Here the CDR3 DNA reads TGTGCCAGCAGCTTCGGGACTAGCTCAAATGAGCAGTTCTTC. This translates into CASSFGTSSNEQFF. This rearrangement joins TRBV7-3 to TRBJ2-1, with 9 bases aligning to TRBD2. The V gene's germline CDR1 is SGHTA and CDR2 FQGTGA. This CDR3 region has 14 residues. With V trimmed by 3 bases and J by 7 bases, 4 bases remained unmatched.

The V call is TRBV10-3, the J call TRBJ1-2, with 8 bases fitting TRBD1. V shed 6 bases and J 4 bases; nucleotides not matched to a gene: 7. The germline V gene has CDR1 ENHRY and CDR2 SYGVKD. The CDR3 has 14 amino acids. CDR3 DNA: TGTGCCATCAGCCACAGGGGGTCCGGCTATGGCTACACCTTC. It encodes CAISHRGSGYGYTF.

The V and J genes are TRBV6-2 or TRBV6-3 and TRBJ2-7; D is unclear. Germline CDR1 MNHEY, CDR2 SVGEGT. The V gene lost 6 bases and the J gene lost 3 bases, with 18 bases spanning the gap. CDR3 length equals 15 residues. CDR3 sequence reads: CASSLTQPPSYEQYF. DNA for the CDR3: TGTGCCAGCAGCCTTACCCAGCCACCTAGCTACGAGCAGTACTTC.

V usage is TRBV11-2 and J usage is TRBJ2-5; 11 bases agree with TRBD2. The length of the CDR3 is 16 residues. Per germline, CDR1 SGHAT and CDR2 FQNNGV. With V trimmed by 4 bases and J by 2 bases, 6 bases remained unmatched. CDR3 nucleotides: TGTGCCAGCAGCTCTACTAGCGGGAGTTTACAAGAGACCCAGTACTTC. Translation: CASSSTSGSLQETQYF.

The chain has TRBV28 and TRBJ2-7; D is perhaps TRBD1 (6 bases). The CDR3 has 13 amino acids. Germline-derived CDR1 and CDR2 are MDHEN and SYDVKM. V was pared by 5 bases and J by 7 bases, with 15 bases between. CDR3 sequence: CASSPPTQGEQYF. CDR3 in DNA: TGTGCCAGCAGTCCGCCTACACAGGGAGAGCAGTACTTC.

The gene calls are TRBV7-2 and TRBJ1-6; tentative D call: TRBD1 (6 bases). The V and J ends lost 6 bases and 9 bases respectively, with 15 bases between them. CDR1 and CDR2 from the germline V gene are SGHTA and FQGNSA. The CDR3 runs to 14 residues. CDR3 coding DNA: TGTGCCAGCAGGGCGGGGGCAGGGAGTTCACCCCTCCACTTT. Protein: CASRAGAGSSPLHF.

Notes on this clone: Other DNA sequences from this sample encode an identical CDR3 as well. J is TRBJ2-3 and V is TRBV9; TRBD2 agrees at 12 bases. This CDR3 spans 15 amino acids. V shed 2 bases and J 6 bases; nucleotides not matched to a gene: 4. Germline values: CDR1 SGDLS, CDR2 YYNGEE. The CDR3 DNA sequence: TGTGCCAGCAGCGTTAGGCTAGCGGGGGGGGATACGCAGTATTTT. It specifies CASSVRLAGGDTQYF.

The chain joins TRBV12-2 to TRBJ2-2; the DNA was not compared with TRBD1, the D call given in the table. TRBV12-2 is recorded as a pseudogene. This CDR3 contains 16 residues. The CDR3 is CASRRLTGGETGELFF. Here the CDR3 DNA reads TGTGCAAGTCGCCGACTGACAGGGGGTGAAACCGGGGAGCTGTTTTTT.

Worth noting for this clone: Other nucleotide sequences in the sample specify the same CDR3. V is TRBV7-9 and J is TRBJ2-7, with 10 bases identical to TRBD1. Trimming cost V 5 bases and J 6 bases; bases outside gene matches: 4. The CDR3 runs 13 residues. In germline, CDR1 is SEHNR, CDR2 FQNEAQ (reference sequence). The CDR3 DNA sequence: TGTGCCAGCAGCCTAGGACAGGGGGGCGAGCAGTACTTC. Its translation is CASSLGQGGEQYF.

This clone was observed a single time. The CDR3 coding sequence is TGTGCCATCAGTGAGCCAACACGGGGCTCTGGAAACACCATATATTTT. This sequence encodes CAISEPTRGSGNTIYF. The chain links TRBV10-3 to TRBJ1-3; D gene ambiguous. CDR3 length equals 16 residues. Between the trimmed V and J ends, which lost 2 bases and 0 bases, there was a span of 11 bases. Per germline, CDR1 ENHRY and CDR2 SYGVKD.

The chain has TRBV3-1 (or the pseudogene TRBV3-2) and TRBJ2-5; 9 bases match TRBD1. This CDR3 contains 13 residues. The germline gives CDR1 LGHDT, CDR2 YNNKEL (reference sequence). V lost 6 bases, J lost 5 bases, and 4 bases stayed unmatched. This chain's CDR3 is CASRQGATETQYF. CDR3 nucleotide sequence: TGTGCCAGCAGACAGGGGGCGACGGAGACCCAGTACTTC.

This clone showed up just once. CDR3 bases: TGCGCCAGCAGCCCCGGGGGGACAGGGGTCTACGAGCAGTACTTC. Protein: CASSPGGTGVYEQYF. The V call is TRBV5-1, the J call TRBJ2-7; 10 nucleotides align to TRBD1. The CDR3 has 15 amino acids. Germline CDR1 SGHRS, CDR2 YFSETQ. The trim removed 4 bases at V and 3 bases at J, leaving 7 bases unmatched.

This clone has more than one count but fewer than ten. This chain links TRBV6-5 with TRBJ2-1, with a tentative D call TRBD2 (5 bases). The CDR3 consists of 15 residues. Trimming took off 4 bases at V and 8 bases at J, with 18 bases between the two ends. The germline CDR1 and CDR2 sequences are MNHEY and SVGAGI. The CDR3 DNA follows: TGTGCCAGCAGTTCACTTGCCGGGAATTCCCATGAGCAGTTCTTC. It yields the protein CASSSLAGNSHEQFF.

This clone was seen only a few times. This rearrangement joins TRBV18 to TRBJ1-2, with unresolved D. The V gene lost 3 bases and the J gene lost 7 bases, with 12 bases spanning the gap. The CDR3 loop spans 13 amino acids. CDR1 KGHSH and CDR2 LQKENI come from the germline V gene. The CDR3 nucleotides read TGTGCCAGCTCACCCCGGGGAGAGGGTGGCTACACCTTC. This gives the protein CASSPRGEGGYTF.

The V call is TRBV3-1 (or the pseudogene TRBV3-2), the J call TRBJ1-6; possibly TRBD1 for D (5 bases). The germline CDR1 and CDR2 sequences are LGHDT and YNNKEL (reference sequence). The V end was cut by 4 bases, the J end by 9 bases, with 10 bases between. The CDR3 consists of 13 residues. The chain's CDR3 is CASSPGNGSPLHF. The CDR3 DNA is TGTGCCAGCAGCCCAGGGAATGGTTCACCCCTCCACTTT.

The chain joins TRBV27 to TRBJ2-2, with a possible D match to TRBD1 (6 bases). The CDR3 has 18 residues. Between the trimmed V and J ends, which lost 1 base and 2 bases, there was a span of 17 bases. Per germline, CDR1 MNHEY and CDR2 SMNVEV (reference sequence). The DNA for the CDR3 is TGTGCCAGCAGTTTATATGTGAGGACAGACCCTAACACCGGGGAGCTGTTTTTT. Protein: CASSLYVRTDPNTGELFF.

This rearrangement joins TRBV28 to TRBJ2-7; D remains unclear. The CDR3 consists of 14 residues. CDR1 is MDHEN, CDR2 SYDVKM, per germline. Trimming removed 5 bases at V and 7 bases at J, with 18 bases between. The CDR3: CASSPAAVRGEQYF. The CDR3 nucleotides are TGTGCCAGCAGTCCTGCGGCGGTGAGAGGTGAGCAGTACTTC.

V is TRBV3-1 (or the pseudogene TRBV3-2) and J is TRBJ1-2; D perhaps matches TRBD1 (6 bases). The germline CDR1 and CDR2 sequences are LGHDT and YNNKEL (reference sequence). The CDR3 is 17 residues long. V lost 4 bases to trimming and J lost 5 bases, with 23 bases between them. The CDR3 spells CASSPIQESGQLYGYTF. DNA for the CDR3: TGTGCCAGCAGCCCCATTCAAGAGAGCGGACAGCTATATGGCTACACCTTC.

The chain couples TRBV29-1 to TRBJ1-4, with a possible D match to TRBD1 (6 bases). Germline CDR1 SQVTM, CDR2 ANQGSEA. The CDR3 has 13 amino acids. Trimming stripped 7 bases from V and 4 bases from J, with 13 bases between. The CDR3, as DNA: TGCAGCGCCTGCGACAGGTTTAATGAAAAACTGTTTTTT. Translated: CSACDRFNEKLFF.

This clone appeared a few times. The V gene is TRBV4-1, the J gene TRBJ2-3; 10 nucleotides align to TRBD2. The V gene end was trimmed by 4 bases and the J gene end by 1 base; junction bases not matched to a gene: 2. CDR3 length: 15 residues. The germline V gene has CDR1 MGHRA and CDR2 YSYEKL. CDR3 nucleotide sequence: TGCGCCAGCAGCCTGGGGACTAGCGGCACAGATACGCAGTATTTT. Residues: CASSLGTSGTDTQYF.

The V gene is TRBV5-5, the J gene TRBJ2-7, with D perhaps TRBD2 (6 bases). The CDR3 has 17 residues. CDR1 is SGHKS, CDR2 YYEKEE, per germline (reference sequence). V was shortened by 2 bases and J by 2 bases, with 20 bases between the two germline ends. The CDR3 DNA is TGTGCCAGCAGCTTATTTTGGGGGGTTCCCTCCACCTACGAGCAGTACTTC. This encodes CASSLFWGVPSTYEQYF.

A word on this clone: Other DNA sequences in the same sample also yield this CDR3. This chain joins TRBV28 and TRBJ1-1; no definite D call. Germline V gene data show CDR1 as MDHEN and CDR2 as SYDVKM. There are 13 residues in the CDR3. The V gene lost 3 bases and the J gene lost 1 base, with 6 bases spanning the gap. DNA of the CDR3: TGTGCCAGCAGTTTGGGAGGGAACACTGAAGCTTTCTTT. It encodes CASSLGGNTEAFF.

This chain connects TRBV29-1 to TRBJ2-7; 10 bases line up with TRBD1. After removal of 7 bases from V and 6 bases from J, the junction contained 9 bases not matched to a gene. This CDR3 has 13 amino acids. Per germline, CDR1 SQVTM and CDR2 ANQGSEA. CDR3 sequence reads: CSAERDRGSEQYF. The CDR3 coding sequence is TGCAGCGCCGAACGGGACAGGGGCAGCGAGCAGTACTTC.